This T cell receptor beta chain was observed in a study of Graves' ophthalmopathy and Graves' hyperthyroidism. This clonotype was seen repeatedly, ten times or more. TCR beta CDR3 amplification used RNA transcripts. After a first-round RT-PCR with HTBI primers, a second-round multiplex PCR was run. MiXCR was run by TCRdb on the multiplex PCR reads, yielding one entry per CDR3 protein. The sample shows 660,000 or so distinct CDR3 sequences, about 40% of them seen only once. This CDR3 comprises 13 residues. The germline V gene encodes CDR1 LNHDA and CDR2 SQIVND (reference sequence). The V and J ends lost 4 bases and 1 base respectively, with 8 bases between them.

This chain joins TRBV19 and TRBJ2-7, with unresolved D. The TCR was taken from an adult man with Graves' ophthalmopathy. Material: peripheral blood. CDR3 sequence: CASSKGKSYEQYF. CDR3 DNA: TGTGCCAGTAGTAAGGGCAAATCCTACGAGCAGTACTTC. The full variable domain, completed using reference TRBV19 and TRBJ2-7, is DGGITQSPKYLFRKEGQNVTLSCEQNLNHDAMYWYRQDPGQGLRLIYYSQIVNDFQKGDIAEGYSVSREKKESFPLTVTSAQKNPTAFYLCASSKGKSYEQYFGPGTRLTVT.